Sequencing of this T cell receptor (beta chain) was carried out in a study of blood T cell dynamics during melanoma immunotherapy. Study summary: Standard first-line treatment here was pembrolizumab or nivolumab plus ipilimumab in metastatic melanoma.

The time point denotes: week 3, after first cycle of checkpoint inhibitor. The CDR3 has 15 residues. Germline V gives CDR1 KGHSH, CDR2 LQKENI. Losses at the gene ends were 2 bases for V and 4 bases for J; bases not matched to a gene: 4. Some clones are missing from TCRdb's copy, which holds only in-frame ones; the method was immunoSEQ multiplex PCR. The sample consists of under 11,000 clones, about nine tenths of them appearing once. Here the sequenced sample was blood, taken from a patient treated with checkpoint blockade. The origin of this receptor is a human donor with melanoma. The chain carries TRBV18 and TRBJ2-3, with 9 bases fitting TRBD2. This CDR3 reads CASSPGLAGADTQYF. The CDR3 region has the DNA TGTGCCAGCTCACCAGGATTAGCGGGGGCAGATACGCAGTATTTT.